Each of the 25 T cell receptor beta chains below was sequenced from the same sample in a study of blood T cell repertoires in COVID-19. Libraries were prepared by immunoSEQ multiplex PCR; TCRdb keeps only in-frame clonotypes and omits some of them. The sample carries a few hundred thousand clones, roughly 88% recorded once. The source material was PBMCs or T cells enriched from blood (not recorded which). All receptors derive from a woman aged 50 to 60 who had recovered from COVID-19.

This clone was seen only once. The gene calls are TRBV6-5 and TRBJ1-5, with TRBD1 as a possible D gene (5 bases). V shed 8 bases and J shed 0 bases, with 14 bases lying between them. Germline CDR1 is MNHEY and CDR2 is SVGAGI. The CDR3 runs to 15 residues. Here the CDR3 DNA reads TGTGCCAGCGTGGGGGGAGAATATAGCAATCAGCCCCAGCATTTT. Translation: CASVGGEYSNQPQHF.

This chain uses TRBV28 with TRBJ2-7, with D perhaps TRBD1 (6 bases). V was trimmed by 3 bases and J by 7 bases, leaving 22 bases between them. CDR1 and CDR2 from the germline V gene are MDHEN and SYDVKM. This CDR3 is 16 amino acids long. The chain's CDR3 is CASSFGYRALEWEQYF. The CDR3 coding sequence is TGTGCCAGCAGTTTCGGGTACAGGGCCCTAGAATGGGAGCAGTACTTC.

Here the CDR3 DNA reads TGTGCCAGCAGTTCGGGAGGCGGAAACACCATATATTTT. Translating gives CASSSGGGNTIYF. The chain links TRBV28 to TRBJ1-3; D unclear. The CDR3 totals 13 residues. The germline V and J ends were trimmed by 4 bases and 4 bases, with 8 bases remaining between them. Germline CDR1 MDHEN, CDR2 SYDVKM.

The rearrangement joins TRBV27 to TRBJ1-5; unclear D gene. The V and J ends lost 5 bases and 1 base respectively, with 12 bases between them. Germline CDR1 and CDR2: MNHEY and SMNVEV (reference sequence). The CDR3 runs 15 residues. This CDR3 reads CASSLQPRSNQPQHF. The DNA of the CDR3 is TGTGCCAGCAGTCTCCAGCCGAGGAGCAATCAGCCCCAGCATTTT.

J is TRBJ2-5 and V is TRBV4-1; D is unresolved. The V and J ends lost 4 bases and 5 bases respectively, with 11 bases between them. The CDR3 sequence is 13 residues long. Germline V CDR1 and CDR2: MGHRA, YSYEKL. This CDR3 is CASSRDGAETQYF. The CDR3 nucleotides are TGCGCCAGCAGCCGAGACGGTGCCGAGACCCAGTACTTC.

The chain joins TRBV7-6 to TRBJ1-5; D unclear. From germline, CDR1 is SGHVS and CDR2 FNYEAQ. CDR3 size: 17 residues. V lost 3 bases to trimming and J lost 0 bases, with 15 bases between them. DNA for the CDR3: TGTGCCAGCAGCTTTCGTTCAGACGGAGATAGCAATCAGCCCCAGCATTTT. The encoded protein is CASSFRSDGDSNQPQHF.

The chain joins TRBV30 to TRBJ2-1; TRBD2 aligns across 9 bases. V dropped 4 bases and J dropped 4; count of bases not matched to a gene: 14. CDR3 length: 17 amino acids. Germline CDR1 and CDR2: GTSNPN and SVGIG (reference sequence). The CDR3 DNA is TGTGCCTGGACTGGATGGACAGGACTAGCGCTTTACAATGAGCAGTTCTTC. This codes for CAWTGWTGLALYNEQFF.

With regard to this clone: Other DNA variants within this sample encode the same CDR3. The chain joins TRBV2 to TRBJ1-5; 7 bases align to TRBD1. Trimming took 3 bases from V and 2 from J; bases not matched to a gene: 1. CDR1 and CDR2 from the germline V gene are SNHLY and FYNNEI. This CDR3 has 14 residues. CDR3 nucleotide sequence: TGTGCCAGCAGTGACCAGGGGGGCAATCAGCCCCAGCATTTT. It yields the protein CASSDQGGNQPQHF.

The chain is built from TRBV19 and TRBJ1-2; 9 nucleotides agree with TRBD1. The CDR3 has 14 amino acids. CDR1 LNHDA and CDR2 SQIVND come from the germline V gene (reference sequence). J was trimmed by 4 bases and V by 7 bases; bases with no gene match: 7. The CDR3: CASINRDRAYGYTF. The DNA for the CDR3 is TGTGCCAGTATTAACCGGGACAGGGCCTATGGCTACACCTTC.

This chain uses TRBV30 with TRBJ1-1; 9 nucleotides match TRBD1. CDR3 length: 13 amino acids. Germline V gene data show CDR1 as GTSNPN and CDR2 as SVGIG (reference sequence). The trim removed 5 bases at V and 4 bases at J, leaving 5 bases unmatched. CDR3 coding DNA: TGTGCCTGGGACAGGGGGGCTGCCACTGAAGCTTTCTTT. Translating it yields CAWDRGAATEAFF.

CDR3 nucleotides: TGCAGTGCTACGACGGGAGTCTCGAAGTTCTTC. It translates to CSATTGVSKFF. The chain uses TRBV20-1 and TRBJ2-1, with a possible D match to TRBD2 (6 bases). The CDR3 totals 11 residues. Germline CDR1 reads DFQATT; CDR2 reads SNEGSKA (reference sequence). Trimming took off 4 bases at V and 14 bases at J, with 15 bases between the two ends.

The CDR3 is CASSLTSAGEQYF. The CDR3 nucleotides are TGTGCCAGCAGCCTTACTAGCGCTGGGGAGCAGTACTTC. The V gene is TRBV3-1 (or the pseudogene TRBV3-2), the J gene TRBJ2-7; 7 nucleotides agree with TRBD2. The CDR3 is made up of 13 amino acids. Germline CDR1 reads LGHDT; CDR2 reads YNNKEL (reference sequence). J gave up 7 bases and V 4 bases, and 7 bases lay outside the gene matches.

The rearrangement joins TRBV7-6 to TRBJ2-3, with 9 bases fitting TRBD2. V lost 6 bases and J lost 4; bases outside the gene matches: 11. This CDR3 is built from 16 residues. Germline-derived CDR1 and CDR2 are SGHVS and FNYEAQ. CDR3 nucleotide sequence: TGTGCCAGCAGACCTATAGCGGGAGTGCTTTCAGATACGCAGTATTTT. The encoded protein is CASRPIAGVLSDTQYF.

This sequence joins TRBV7-2 and TRBJ1-2; D might be TRBD1 (5 bases). Trimming cost V 5 bases and J 6 bases, with 13 bases left between them. The CDR3 runs 13 residues. CDR1 and CDR2 (germline): SGHTA, FQGNSA. CDR3 sequence: CASSVGLGDGYTF. The CDR3 region has the DNA TGTGCCAGCAGCGTGGGACTGGGGGATGGCTACACCTTC.

The CDR3 spells CASSLAWREMETQYF. In DNA form, the CDR3 reads TGTGCCAGCAGCTTAGCTTGGCGGGAGATGGAGACCCAGTACTTC. V usage is TRBV7-9 and J usage is TRBJ2-5; 7 bases align to TRBD2. Germline CDR1 SEHNR, CDR2 FQNEAQ (reference sequence). The V and J ends lost 0 bases and 5 bases, in that order; junction bases with no gene match: 6. There are 15 residues in the CDR3.

The J gene is TRBJ2-7, the V gene TRBV5-1; 8 bases map to TRBD1. Germline assignment: CDR1 SGHRS and CDR2 YFSETQ. V gave up 7 bases and J gave up 5 bases; unmatched junction bases: 5. The CDR3 extends over 12 amino acids. DNA for the CDR3: TGCGCCAGCGGACAGGGCATAAACGAGCAGTACTTC. It codes for CASGQGINEQYF.

The rearrangement uses TRBV28 and TRBJ1-2, with D unclear. Germline V gene sequence: CDR1 MDHEN, CDR2 SYDVKM. The V end lost 7 bases, the J end lost 6 bases, and 15 bases lay between the germline ends. The CDR3 consists of 13 residues. The CDR3 nucleotides read TGTGCCAGCAAGAAGACAAACGAGAATGGCTACACCTTC. It yields the protein CASKKTNENGYTF.

This clone was seen once. J is TRBJ2-1 and V is TRBV11-3; TRBD1 matches 7 bases. Germline lookup yields CDR1 SGHNT and CDR2 YENEEA. With 0 bases clipped from V and 8 bases from J, the junction kept 4 bases outside the gene matches. This CDR3 spans 14 amino acids. This CDR3 reads CASSLDFQGDEQFF. CDR3 bases: TGTGCCAGCAGCTTAGATTTCCAGGGGGATGAGCAGTTCTTC.

This sequence joins TRBV27 and TRBJ2-1; 7 bases match TRBD2. The CDR3 extends over 17 amino acids. V gave up 6 bases and J gave up 2 bases; unmatched junction bases: 13. Germline V lookup: CDR1 MNHEY, CDR2 SMNVEV (reference sequence). CDR3 region: CASSQDIKRGTYNEQFF. Here the CDR3 DNA reads TGTGCCAGCAGCCAGGACATAAAGCGGGGTACCTACAATGAGCAGTTCTTC.

This clone has just one count. The chain carries TRBV28 and TRBJ2-5; 10 bases are shared with TRBD2. The trim removed 5 bases at V and 5 bases at J, leaving 14 bases unmatched. Germline V gives CDR1 MDHEN, CDR2 SYDVKM. CDR3 length: 17 residues. CDR3: CASSPPPSGSSHETQYF. CDR3 bases: TGTGCCAGCAGTCCCCCACCTAGCGGGAGTAGTCACGAGACCCAGTACTTC.

The chain has TRBV18 and TRBJ2-6, with D uncertain. V gave up 6 bases and J gave up 4 bases, with 22 bases separating them. The CDR3 totals 18 residues. In germline, CDR1 is KGHSH, CDR2 LQKENI. For the CDR3, the DNA is TGTGCCAGCTCCCGCGGCACAAATCACCTGTCGGGGGCCAACGTCCTGACTTTC. Protein product: CASSRGTNHLSGANVLTF.

The chain uses TRBV9 and TRBJ2-2; 9 nucleotides align to TRBD2. Germline CDR1 and CDR2: SGDLS and YYNGEE. V was clipped by 0 bases and J by 4 bases; unmatched bases: 10. The CDR3 is 18 residues long. CDR3 in DNA: TGTGCCAGCAGCGTAGGGTTGCGGCGGGAGGGCGGCACCGGGGAGCTGTTTTTT. It is translated as CASSVGLRREGGTGELFF.

The rearrangement joins TRBV28 to TRBJ2-7; D uncertain. This CDR3 region has 14 residues. From germline, CDR1 is MDHEN and CDR2 SYDVKM. Trimming took off 6 bases at V and 0 bases at J, with 12 bases between the two ends. For the CDR3, the DNA is TGTGCCAGCAGCTCACAGTACGGCTCCTACGAGCAGTACTTC. Its protein product is CASSSQYGSYEQYF.

The genes are TRBV2 and TRBJ2-1; D might be TRBD2 (6 bases). The CDR3 covers 14 residues. Between the trimmed V and J ends, which lost 3 bases and 7 bases, there was a span of 13 bases. The germline V gene encodes CDR1 SNHLY and CDR2 FYNNEI. DNA for the CDR3: TGTGCCAGCAGTGATGGGGACTTCTCAAATGAGCAGTTCTTC. Translated: CASSDGDFSNEQFF.

The gene calls are TRBV5-1 and TRBJ2-1, with 12 bases fitting TRBD2. The CDR3 covers 16 residues. Germline CDR1 SGHRS, CDR2 YFSETQ. V shed 5 bases, J shed 0 bases, and the junction held 3 bases outside the gene matches. CDR3 DNA sequence: TGCGCCAGCAGGACTAGCGGGAGCAGCTCCTACAATGAGCAGTTCTTC. Amino acids: CASRTSGSSSYNEQFF.